Sequencing of this TCR beta chain was carried out in a study of blood T cell repertoires in COVID-19 (TCRdb year 2020). Study-level background: The collaborator samples originated in the United States, Italy and Spain and spanned the acute and convalescent phases of COVID-19. The prospective study material was composed of cDNA or gDNA derived from T cells, B-cell-depleted T cells, or PBMCs. Where available, HLA class I and class II types were taken from metadata supplied by the sample provider and were not determined by assay-based typing. Samples came from the ongoing ImmuneRACE study (first 160 participants) plus 1,254 subjects from 6 global collaborators. The dataset comprised deeply sampled blood TCRbeta repertoires from subjects exposed to, actively infected with, or recovered from COVID-19. The repertoires were released in a freely available public database meant as a resource for research on the immune response to SARS-CoV-2. Sample metadata almost always included a de-identified subject ID, COVID-19 status, age in years and sex. What the work shows at the level of the full study, not this receptor alone: How much clinical and demographic metadata was included differed by source and by participant, and the metadata was provided uncurated.

Concerning this clone: The antigen it recognizes is unknown. Nothing much larger sits one base from this clone, and base qualities are not available.

A second Seattle source provided samples from volunteer blood donors who had recovered from COVID-19. Collaborating institutions collected whole blood in K2EDTA tubes following their own protocols. For TCRbeta analysis, collaborators shipped samples as frozen whole blood, isolated PBMCs, or DNA extracted from either of those sample types. The germline V gene sets CDR1 to SGHTA and CDR2 to FQGTGA. At the junction V is shortened by 4 bases and J by 0 bases; bases outside the gene matches: 9. The cysteine opens and the phenylalanine closes a CDR3 of 17 amino acids. The DNA shown is the 51-base CDR3, in frame from base 1. The immunoSEQ Assay, a bias-controlled multiplex PCR, was used to amplify TCRbeta CDR3 regions from genomic DNA. The source study handled its data this way. The number of nucleated cells in each sample was estimated by amplification of reference gene primers within the assay. To quantify the absolute abundance of each unique TCRbeta CDR3 rearrangement, sequence reads were collapsed and filtered. For each sample, productive Simpson clonality was calculated as the square root of Simpson's diversity index over productive rearrangements. The table was pulled from immuneACCESS by TCRdb, which kept in-frame rearrangements only. Such tables lose some clones; where checked, under half of the loss comes from unresolved V genes, and the rest has no known cause. The D gene and trimming were derived from the DNA, and the V and J assignments and clone size from that table. The sample data list 150,000 to 200,000 clones, and 84% of these were observed just once. Of the sample, 7.5% to 8% is held by the ten largest clones.

This chain joins TRBV7-3 to TRBJ2-1; 7 bases in between match TRBD2. The source of this sequence is a man in his forties who had recovered from COVID-19. Sequencing was done on a sample of peripheral blood. The bases read TGTGCCAGCAGCTCATCACCTAGCGGTAGCTCCTACAATGAGCAGTTCTTC. Translation gives CASSSSPSGSSYNEQFF.